These 7 T cell receptor beta chains came from one sample sequenced in a study of shared clonotypes between healthy human individuals. Clones were sequenced by immunoSEQ multiplex PCR, and TCRdb holds only the in-frame ones, with some missing. The sample lists some 1,100,000 clones; approximately 78% were seen once. The sequencing sample was made of memory CD4+ T cells from PBMCs. Subset specified: CD45RA-negative fraction. These receptors came from a man aged 18 to 30 in good health. Some clones in this sample may be carry-over from other donors' samples.

This chain links TRBV7-9 with TRBJ1-2; TRBD1 matches 12 bases. The J segment lost 8 bases and the V segment lost 5 bases, leaving 9 bases of the junction unmatched. Germline V gene data show CDR1 as SEHNR and CDR2 as FQNEAQ (reference sequence). The CDR3 covers 15 residues. The CDR3 nucleotides read TGTGCCAGCAGCCCACAAGGGGACAGGGGGCAAGGCTACACCTTC. Translating it yields CASSPQGDRGQGYTF.

J is TRBJ1-2 and V is TRBV2; 8 bases are a match to TRBD1. The CDR3 contains 17 residues. Germline CDR1 SNHLY, CDR2 FYNNEI. With V trimmed by 2 bases and J by 0 bases, 8 bases remained unmatched. CDR3 region: CASSENGQGNTNYGYTF. CDR3 nucleotides: TGTGCCAGCAGTGAAAACGGACAGGGAAACACTAACTATGGCTACACCTTC. The full variable domain, in which reference TRBV2 and TRBJ1-2 provide the parts outside the CDR3, is EPEVTQTPSHQVTQMGQEVILRCVPISNHLYFYWYRQILGQKVEFLVSFYNNEISEKSEIFDDQFSVERPDGSNFTLKIRSTKLEDSAMYFCASSENGQGNTNYGYTFGSGTRLTVV.

As for this clone: Within the sample, other DNA sequences also encode this same CDR3. The chain employs TRBV28 and TRBJ2-7; D gene ambiguous. Germline CDR1 MDHEN, CDR2 SYDVKM. CDR3 length: 11 residues. V was clipped by 2 bases and J by 6 bases, with 5 bases between them. The CDR3 DNA follows: TGTGCCAGCAGTTTAAGTAGCGAGCAGTACTTC. It translates to CASSLSSEQYF. Drawing the rest from reference TRBV28 and TRBJ2-7, the complete variable domain is DVKVTQSSRYLVKRTGEKVFLECVQDMDHENMFWYRQDPGLGLRLIYFSYDVKMKEKGDIPEGYSVSREKKERFSLILESASTNQTSMYLCASSLSSEQYFGPGTRLTVT.

This rearrangement joins TRBV14 to TRBJ1-2; no clear D gene. The CDR3 length is 16 residues. CDR1 is SGHDN and CDR2 is FVKESK in the germline V gene. V was clipped by 4 bases and J by 0 bases, with 15 bases between them. The CDR3 here is CASSRIWAATNYGYTF. The CDR3 region has the DNA TGTGCCAGCAGCCGGATATGGGCAGCCACTAACTATGGCTACACCTTC.

On this clone itself: Other DNA sequences in the sample encode the same CDR3. The chain combines TRBV28 with TRBJ2-7; TRBD2 agrees at 8 bases. Germline values: CDR1 MDHEN, CDR2 SYDVKM. With V trimmed by 2 bases and J by 4 bases, 4 bases remained unmatched. The CDR3 covers 14 residues. CDR3 nucleotide sequence: TGTGCCAGCAGTTTAGCGGGAGGTGTATACGAGCAGTACTTC. Amino acids: CASSLAGGVYEQYF.

This clone was recorded at least ten times. The CDR3 sequence: CASSGILQGTEAFF. As DNA, the CDR3 is TGTGCCAGCAGCGGAATCCTACAGGGCACTGAAGCTTTCTTT. This sequence joins TRBV7-9 and TRBJ1-1; a possible D gene is TRBD1 (6 bases). The CDR3 runs 14 residues. Trimming left V 5 bases short and J 4 bases short, with 14 bases between. CDR1 and CDR2 (germline): SEHNR, FQNEAQ (reference sequence).

The V gene is TRBV30, the J gene TRBJ1-2; no reliable D call. With 2 bases removed from V and 8 bases from J, the gap between germline ends came to 12 bases. Germline V CDR1 and CDR2: GTSNPN, SVGIG (reference sequence). This CDR3 spans 12 amino acids. Written as DNA, the CDR3 is TGTGCCTGGAGTCAAAGCCATGGAGGCTACACCTTC. It codes for CAWSQSHGGYTF.